The present T cell receptor (beta chain) was sequenced within a study of T cells in Graves' hyperthyroidism and ophthalmopathy. Study-wide findings and caveats: Ophthalmopathy stood apart from stable hyperthyroidism in a 13 V-J model.

Patients aged 18 to 65 had newly diagnosed hyperthyroidism that had lasted under 2 months. Orbital computed tomography, thyroid ultrasound, serum thyroxine and TRAb, and clinical symptoms together informed the diagnoses. TCR beta CDR3 regions were amplified from RNA transcripts. HTBI primers were employed in a first-round RT-PCR of the TCR CDR3. MiXCR, run by TCRdb on the multiplex PCR reads, gives a single entry per CDR3 protein. The table shows roughly 110,000 distinct CDR3 sequences, with more than 15% occurring only once. Trimming at V came to 4 bases and at J to 2 bases, leaving 0 bases not matched to a gene. Germline assignment: CDR1 SGHRS and CDR2 YFSETQ. There are 14 residues in the CDR3. This clonotype was detected ten times or more. The antigen is unknown.

This chain links TRBV5-1 with TRBJ1-1; 12 bases align to TRBD1. The receptor was isolated from a woman between 45 and 65 years old with Graves' hyperthyroidism. Sequenced sample: blood. In DNA, the CDR3 is TGCGCCAGCAGCGGGACAGGGGGCAACACTGAAGCTTTCTTT. Encoded protein: CASSGTGGNTEAFF.